This T cell receptor beta chain emerged from a study of T cells expressing NK-cell markers. TCRdb reworked the 5' RACE reads into one entry per CDR3 protein, no DNA. The table counts fewer than 200,000 distinct CDR3 sequences; 15% to 20% lies in the top ten. Germline assignment: CDR1 SGHTA and CDR2 FQGNSA. The CDR3 is 14 amino acids. Specimen: blood T cells: a sorted CD56 or NKG2C T cell subset, CD4+ or CD8+ T cells, or bulk PBMC T cells (not recorded which). The rearrangement uses TRBV7-2 and TRBJ2-7; no DNA is available, so the TRBD1 call from TCRdb remains unchecked. The receptor was derived from a woman between 18 and 70 years old in good health. This chain's CDR3 is CASSTWTGIYEQYF.